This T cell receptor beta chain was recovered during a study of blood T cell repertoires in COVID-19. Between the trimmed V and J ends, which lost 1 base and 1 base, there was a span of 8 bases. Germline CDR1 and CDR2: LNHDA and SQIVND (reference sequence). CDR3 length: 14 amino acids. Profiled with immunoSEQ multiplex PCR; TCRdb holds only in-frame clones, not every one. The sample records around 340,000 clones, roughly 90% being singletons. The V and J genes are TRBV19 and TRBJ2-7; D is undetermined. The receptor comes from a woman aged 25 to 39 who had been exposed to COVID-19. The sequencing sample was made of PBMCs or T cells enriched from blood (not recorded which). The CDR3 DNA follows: TGTGCCAGTAGTATAGTTCCAGGATCCTACGAGCAGTACTTC. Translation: CASSIVPGSYEQYF.